This is a list of T cell receptor beta chains from one sample in a study of CD8 T cells in ankylosing spondylitis. TCRdb called the 5' RACE reads again in MiXCR, with one record for every CDR3 protein. The sample consists of fewer than 650,000 distinct CDR3 sequences, about an eighth of them appearing once. Input material: blood, either unsorted or a sorted T cell fraction (not recorded which). The origin of the receptors is a male donor with ankylosing spondylitis. Both conserved end residues are part of each CDR3. The D gene is left open where the match is weak. Clone size is not always given. Where it is, it says once, few, many or a class for expanded clones.

clone size	V gene	J gene	CDR3 length	D gene	CDR3 DNA	CDR3 protein
-	TRBV7-9	TRBJ2-1	16	-	TGTGCCAGCAGCTTTGATGCCACCGGCCTCTACAATGAGCAGTTCTTC	CASSFDATGLYNEQFF
-	TRBV10-3	TRBJ2-3	13	-	TGTGCCATCAGTGTGCGGATTGGGGATACGCAGTATTTT	CAISVRIGDTQYF
-	TRBV24-1	TRBJ1-4	15	-	TGTGCCACCAGTGATTTGCAGGGACATAATGAAAAACTGTTTTTT	CATSDLQGHNEKLFF
few	TRBV24-1	TRBJ2-2	12	-	TGTGCCACCACCGGGGTAACCGGGGAGCTGTTTTTT	CATTGVTGELFF
-	TRBV7-2	TRBJ1-6	16	-	TGTGCCAGCAGCTCGCGGACGGACGTTTATAATTCACCCCTCCACTTT	CASSSRTDVYNSPLHF
-	TRBV30	TRBJ2-1	14	TRBD2	TGTGCCTGGGGCCCGGGACTAGGCACATTGGAGCAGTTCTTC	CAWGPGLGTLEQFF
-	TRBV7-7	TRBJ2-3	14	-	TGTGCCAGCAGCTTAGTCGGACCACAAGATACGCAGTATTTT	CASSLVGPQDTQYF
-	TRBV7-8	TRBJ2-1	15	-	TGTGCCAGCAGCTTAATGACAGCTACCTACAATGAGCAGTTCTTC	CASSLMTATYNEQFF
-	TRBV7-9	TRBJ2-5	16	-	TGTGCCAGCAGCTCGAGAAATGCCGGGACCAAAGAGACCCAGTACTTC	CASSSRNAGTKETQYF
-	TRBV5-1	TRBJ2-7	16	-	TGCGCCAGCAGCTTGCAGGGGGGCGGAGGGGGCTACGAGCAGTACTTC	CASSLQGGGGGYEQYF
few	TRBV2	TRBJ2-1	16	-	TGTGCCAGCAGAGGGGGGGGAGCGGGAAAATACTATGAGCAGTTCTTC	CASRGGGAGKYYEQFF
-	TRBV7-2	TRBJ1-1	13	-	TGTGCCAGCAGCTTAATGCCGAACACTGAAGCTTTCTTT	CASSLMPNTEAFF
-	TRBV20-1	TRBJ2-7	16	TRBD1	TGCAGTGCTACCAGACAGGGACGAGGCATAGGCTACGAGCAGTACTTC	CSATRQGRGIGYEQYF
few	TRBV4-2	TRBJ2-5	19	TRBD2	TGTGCCAGCAGCCAAGAGATTCGCCTAGCGGGACTCAGGCAAGAGACCCAGTACTTC	CASSQEIRLAGLRQETQYF
few	TRBV6-1	TRBJ2-3	15	TRBD1	TGTGCCAGCAGTGAGACAGGGGGGACACCAGATACGCAGTATTTT	CASSETGGTPDTQYF
-	TRBV7-2	TRBJ1-1	16	TRBD1	TGTGCCAGCAGCCCCCGACAGGGTCTGTTGAACACTGAAGCTTTCTTT	CASSPRQGLLNTEAFF
-	TRBV19	TRBJ2-1	15	TRBD2	TGTGCCAGTAGCTACCTAGCGGGAGGGGGTAATGAGCAGTTCTTC	CASSYLAGGGNEQFF
many	TRBV5-5	TRBJ2-7	16	TRBD1	TGTGCCAGCAGCTTGGGTCCCCGACAGGGGGCGAGCGAGCAGTACTTC	CASSLGPRQGASEQYF
-	TRBV20-1	TRBJ2-2	13	-	TGCAGTGCTAGTCCTACGAACACCGGGGAGCTGTTTTTT	CSASPTNTGELFF
-	TRBV4-1	TRBJ1-5	16	-	TGCGCCAGCAGCCAAGAAGGAGAGATTAGCAATCAGCCCCAGCATTTT	CASSQEGEISNQPQHF
few	TRBV5-1	TRBJ2-5	17	TRBD2	TGCGCCAGCAGCTTGGGACTAGCGGGAGGATCCCAAGAGACCCAGTACTTC	CASSLGLAGGSQETQYF
few	TRBV3-1	TRBJ2-5	14	-	TGTGCCAGCAGCCAAGGTACCGTCCAAGAGACCCAGTACTTC	CASSQGTVQETQYF
-	TRBV12-3/TRBV12-4	TRBJ2-3	12	-	TGTGCCAGCAGTTTATTCCAGGATACGCAGTATTTT	CASSLFQDTQYF
-	TRBV3-1	TRBJ1-6	14	-	TGTGCCAGCAGCCTCGGACCGCTTAATTCACCCCTCCACTTT	CASSLGPLNSPLHF
-	TRBV12-3/TRBV12-4	TRBJ2-5	16	-	TGTGCCAGCAGTCGCCCCCCGGGGAGAGGGCAAGAGACCCAGTACTTC	CASSRPPGRGQETQYF
-	TRBV20-1	TRBJ2-3	13	TRBD2	TGCAGTGCTAATCCAGGGCTAGCGGGGACGCAGTATTTT	CSANPGLAGTQYF
-	TRBV20-1	TRBJ2-1	14	TRBD2	TGCAGTGCTAAGGGACTAGCCTTGGGCAATGAGCAGTTCTTC	CSAKGLALGNEQFF
-	TRBV18	TRBJ2-5	20	TRBD1	TGTGCCAGCTCACCATTGTTGGGACCTAACCCGGGACAGGGTGAGGAGACCCAGTACTTC	CASSPLLGPNPGQGEETQYF
-	TRBV18	TRBJ2-3	15	TRBD2	TGTGCCAGCTCACCGTTGCCTAGCGGGAGAGATACGCAGTATTTT	CASSPLPSGRDTQYF
many	TRBV9	TRBJ2-7	15	TRBD2	TGTGCCAGCAGCGTCGGGGGGGGCAGATACTACGAGCAGTACTTC	CASSVGGGRYYEQYF
few	TRBV12-5	TRBJ2-2	14	-	TGTGCTAGTGGCCAGGGTATCAACACCGGGGAGCTGTTTTTT	CASGQGINTGELFF
many	TRBV20-1	TRBJ2-7	14	TRBD2	TGCAGTGCCCGCCCCGCAGGGAGGGGACGGGAGCAGTACTTC	CSARPAGRGREQYF
-	TRBV19	TRBJ2-1	13	TRBD2	TGTGCCAGTAAACTAGCGGAGTACAATGAGCAGTTCTTC	CASKLAEYNEQFF
-	TRBV5-1	TRBJ1-3	15	TRBD1	TGCGCCAGCAGCGGGACAGGGCAAGCTGGAAACACCATATATTTT	CASSGTGQAGNTIYF
-	TRBV5-6	TRBJ2-7	16	TRBD1	TGTGCCAGCAGCTACTCACGGACAGGGTATTCCTACGAGCAGTACTTC	CASSYSRTGYSYEQYF